This T cell receptor beta chain is from a study of blood T cell repertoires in COVID-19. In the original workflow: For nucleated cells, counts were estimated from reference gene primer amplification. The protocol was immunoSEQ multiplex PCR, while the TCRdb copy is restricted to in-frame clones and leaves out a portion. The V and J calls and clone size come from that table; D and trimming were worked out from the DNA. The repertoire holds 140,000 to 150,000 clones, with over 65% as singletons. The CDR3 runs 13 residues. The V gene lost 3 bases and the J gene lost 4 bases, with 9 bases spanning the gap. Looked up from germline, CDR1 is MNHEY and CDR2 is SMNVEV (reference sequence). The count of this clone is one.

The sequenced material came from PBMCs or T cells enriched from blood (not recorded which). V is TRBV27 and J is TRBJ1-2; tentative D call: TRBD1 (5 bases). The TCR was taken from a woman aged 45-65 years who had recovered from COVID-19. CDR3 sequence: CASSLAGGYGYTF. The CDR3 nucleotides read TGTGCCAGCAGTTTGGCCGGGGGCTATGGCTACACCTTC.